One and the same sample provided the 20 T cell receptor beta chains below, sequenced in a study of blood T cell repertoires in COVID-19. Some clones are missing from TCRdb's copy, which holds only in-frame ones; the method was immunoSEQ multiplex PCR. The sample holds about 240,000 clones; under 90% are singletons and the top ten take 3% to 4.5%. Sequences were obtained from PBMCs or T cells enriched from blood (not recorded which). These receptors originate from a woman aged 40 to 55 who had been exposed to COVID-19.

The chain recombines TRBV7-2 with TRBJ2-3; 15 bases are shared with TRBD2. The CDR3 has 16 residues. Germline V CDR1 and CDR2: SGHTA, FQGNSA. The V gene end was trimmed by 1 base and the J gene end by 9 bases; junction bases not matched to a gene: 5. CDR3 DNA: TGTGCCAGCAGCTTAGGGACTAGCGGGGGGGCCGTCACGCAGTATTTT. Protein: CASSLGTSGGAVTQYF.

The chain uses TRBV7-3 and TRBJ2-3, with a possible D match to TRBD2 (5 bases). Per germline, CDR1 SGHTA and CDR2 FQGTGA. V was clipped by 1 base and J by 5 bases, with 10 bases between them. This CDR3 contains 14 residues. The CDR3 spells CASSLNPGLDTQYF. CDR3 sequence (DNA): TGTGCCAGCAGCTTAAATCCGGGGTTAGATACGCAGTATTTT.

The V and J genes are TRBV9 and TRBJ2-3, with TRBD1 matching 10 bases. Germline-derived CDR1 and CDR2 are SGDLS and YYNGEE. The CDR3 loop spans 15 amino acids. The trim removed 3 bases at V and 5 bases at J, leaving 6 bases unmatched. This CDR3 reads CASSGGQGRGDTQYF. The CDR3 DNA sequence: TGTGCCAGCAGCGGGGGACAGGGGCGGGGAGATACGCAGTATTTT.

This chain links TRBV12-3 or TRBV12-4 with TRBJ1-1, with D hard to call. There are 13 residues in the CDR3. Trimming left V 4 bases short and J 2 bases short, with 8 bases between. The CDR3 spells CASSSGFNTEAFF. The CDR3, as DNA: TGTGCCAGCAGTTCAGGTTTTAACACTGAAGCTTTCTTT.

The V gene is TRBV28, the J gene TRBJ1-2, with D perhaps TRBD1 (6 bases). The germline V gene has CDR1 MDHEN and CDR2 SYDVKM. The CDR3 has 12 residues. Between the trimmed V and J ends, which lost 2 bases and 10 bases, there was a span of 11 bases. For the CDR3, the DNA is TGTGCCAGCAGTTTACCCGCAGGGGTCTACACCTTC. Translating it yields CASSLPAGVYTF.

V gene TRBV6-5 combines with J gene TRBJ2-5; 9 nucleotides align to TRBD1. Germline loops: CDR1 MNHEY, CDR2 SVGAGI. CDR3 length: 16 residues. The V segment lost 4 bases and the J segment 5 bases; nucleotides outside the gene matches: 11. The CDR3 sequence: CASSSLGDRARETQYF. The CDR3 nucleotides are TGTGCCAGCAGTTCCTTGGGGGACAGGGCTCGGGAGACCCAGTACTTC.

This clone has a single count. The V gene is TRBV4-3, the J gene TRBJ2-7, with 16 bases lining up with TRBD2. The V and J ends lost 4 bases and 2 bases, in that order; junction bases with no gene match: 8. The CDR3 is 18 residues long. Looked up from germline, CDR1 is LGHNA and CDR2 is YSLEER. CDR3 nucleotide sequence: TGCGCCAGCAGCCGGGCAGGGACTAGCGGGGGGGCTCCCTACGAGCAGTACTTC. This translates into CASSRAGTSGGAPYEQYF.

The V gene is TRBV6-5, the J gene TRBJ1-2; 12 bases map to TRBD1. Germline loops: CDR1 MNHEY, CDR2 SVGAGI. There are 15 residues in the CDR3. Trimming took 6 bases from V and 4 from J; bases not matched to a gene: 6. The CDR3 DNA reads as TGTGCCAGCAGGGGGGACAGGGGGCTGGGCTATGGCTACACCTTC. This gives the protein CASRGDRGLGYGYTF.

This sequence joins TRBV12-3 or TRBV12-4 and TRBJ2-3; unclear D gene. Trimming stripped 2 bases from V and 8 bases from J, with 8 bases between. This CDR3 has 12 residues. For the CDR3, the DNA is TGTGCCAGCAGTTTACCCGCAGGTACGCAGTATTTT. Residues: CASSLPAGTQYF.

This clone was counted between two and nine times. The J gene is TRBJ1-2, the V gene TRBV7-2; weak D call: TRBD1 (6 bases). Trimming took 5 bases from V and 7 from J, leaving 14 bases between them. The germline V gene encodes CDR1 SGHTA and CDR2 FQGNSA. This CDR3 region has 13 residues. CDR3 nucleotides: TGTGCCAGCAGCCGCGGGGGGGCTATTGGCTACACCTTC. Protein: CASSRGGAIGYTF.

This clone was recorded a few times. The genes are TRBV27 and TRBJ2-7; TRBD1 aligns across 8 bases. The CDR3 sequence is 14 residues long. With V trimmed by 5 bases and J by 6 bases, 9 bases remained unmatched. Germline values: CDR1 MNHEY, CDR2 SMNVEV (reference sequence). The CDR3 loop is CASSPDRVIGEQYF. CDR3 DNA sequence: TGTGCCAGCAGTCCGGACAGGGTAATAGGCGAGCAGTACTTC.

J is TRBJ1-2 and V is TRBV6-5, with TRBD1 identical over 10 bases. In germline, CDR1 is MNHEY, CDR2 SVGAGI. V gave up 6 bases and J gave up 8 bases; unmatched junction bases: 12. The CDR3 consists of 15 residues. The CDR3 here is CASSYRDRGTEGYTF. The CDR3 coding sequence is TGTGCCAGCAGCTACCGGGACAGGGGTACGGAAGGCTACACCTTC.

The CDR3: CASSKTDYGYTF. CDR3 nucleotide sequence: TGTGCCAGTAGTAAAACAGACTATGGCTACACCTTC. The V gene is TRBV19, the J gene TRBJ1-2; D gene ambiguous. The CDR3 runs 12 residues. CDR1 is LNHDA and CDR2 is SQIVND in the germline V gene (reference sequence). Trimming removed 4 bases from V and 3 bases from J, with 6 bases in between.

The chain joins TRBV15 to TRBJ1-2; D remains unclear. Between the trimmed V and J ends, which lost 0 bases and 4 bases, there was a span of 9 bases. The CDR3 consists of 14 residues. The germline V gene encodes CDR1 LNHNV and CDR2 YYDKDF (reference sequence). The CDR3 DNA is TGTGCCACCAGCAGAGATGGAGAGGTCTATGGCTACACCTTC. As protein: CATSRDGEVYGYTF. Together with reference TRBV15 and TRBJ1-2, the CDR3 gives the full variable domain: DAMVIQNPRYQVTQFGKPVTLSCSQTLNHNVMYWYQQKSSQAPKLLFHYYDKDFNNEADTPDNFQSRRPNTSFCFLDIRSPGLGDTAMYLCATSRDGEVYGYTFGSGTRLTVV.

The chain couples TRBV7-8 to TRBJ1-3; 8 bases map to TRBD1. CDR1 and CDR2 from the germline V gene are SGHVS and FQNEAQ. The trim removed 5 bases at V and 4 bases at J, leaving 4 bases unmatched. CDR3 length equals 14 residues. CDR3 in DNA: TGTGCCAGCAGCGCACAGGGGGGCGGAAACACCATATATTTT. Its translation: CASSAQGGGNTIYF.

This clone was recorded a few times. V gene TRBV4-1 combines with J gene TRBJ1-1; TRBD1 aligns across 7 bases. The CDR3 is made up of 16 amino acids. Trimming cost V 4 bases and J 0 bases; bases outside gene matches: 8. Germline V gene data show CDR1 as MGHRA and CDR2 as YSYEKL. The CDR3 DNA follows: TGCGCCAGCAGCCCCCTTGGGACAGCGTTGAACACTGAAGCTTTCTTT. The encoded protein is CASSPLGTALNTEAFF.

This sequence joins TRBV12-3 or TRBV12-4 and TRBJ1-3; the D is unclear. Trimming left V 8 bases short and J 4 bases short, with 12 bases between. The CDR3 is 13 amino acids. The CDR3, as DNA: TGTGCCAGCCCTTTCTTAGCGGGAAACACCATATATTTT. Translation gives CASPFLAGNTIYF.

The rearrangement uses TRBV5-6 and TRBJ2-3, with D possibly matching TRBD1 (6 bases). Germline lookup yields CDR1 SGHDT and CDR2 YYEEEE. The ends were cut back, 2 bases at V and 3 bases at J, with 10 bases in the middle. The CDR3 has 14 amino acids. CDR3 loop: CASSFSRGTDTQYF. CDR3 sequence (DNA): TGTGCCAGCAGCTTTTCGAGGGGGACAGATACGCAGTATTTT.

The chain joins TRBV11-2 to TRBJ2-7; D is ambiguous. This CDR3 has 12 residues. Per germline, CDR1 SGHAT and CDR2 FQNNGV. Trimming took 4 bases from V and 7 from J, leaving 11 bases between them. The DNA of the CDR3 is TGTGCCAGCAGCTCAATAAGTCGGGAGCAGTACTTC. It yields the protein CASSSISREQYF.

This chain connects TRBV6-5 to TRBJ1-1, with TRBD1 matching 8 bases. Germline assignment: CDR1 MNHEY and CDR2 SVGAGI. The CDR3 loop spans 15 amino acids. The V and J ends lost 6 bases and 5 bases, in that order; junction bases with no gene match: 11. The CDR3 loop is CASSLGVTGDTEAFF. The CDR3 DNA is TGTGCCAGCAGCCTCGGGGTGACAGGGGATACTGAAGCTTTCTTT.